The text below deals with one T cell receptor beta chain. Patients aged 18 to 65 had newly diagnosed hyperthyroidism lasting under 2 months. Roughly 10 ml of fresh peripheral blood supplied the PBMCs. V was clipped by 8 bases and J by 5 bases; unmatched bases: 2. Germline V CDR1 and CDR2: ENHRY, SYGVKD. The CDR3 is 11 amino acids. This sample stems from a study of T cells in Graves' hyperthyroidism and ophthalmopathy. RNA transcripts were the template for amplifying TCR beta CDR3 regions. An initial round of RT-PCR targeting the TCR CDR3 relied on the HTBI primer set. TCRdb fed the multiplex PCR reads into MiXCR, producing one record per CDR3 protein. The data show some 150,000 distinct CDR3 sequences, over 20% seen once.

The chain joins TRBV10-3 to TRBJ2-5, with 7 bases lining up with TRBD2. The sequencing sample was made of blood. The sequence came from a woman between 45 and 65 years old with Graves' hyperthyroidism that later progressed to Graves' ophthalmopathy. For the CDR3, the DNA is TGTGCCATCGCCGGGGGGGAGACCCAGTACTTC. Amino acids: CAIAGGETQYF.